The clone carrying this T cell receptor beta chain was observed once. The antigen remains undetermined. This entry comes from a study of B cell selection in AIRE deficiency. Sorting defined conventional CD4 T cells as CD4+CD127+. The repertoire was sequenced with immunoSEQ multiplex PCR; TCRdb's copy has only in-frame clones and lacks some. Here the sample spans around 23,000 clones, around 95% being singletons. The germline V gene encodes CDR1 MNHNS and CDR2 SASEGT. Trimming removed 5 bases from V and 3 bases from J; junction bases left unmatched: 4. There are 14 residues in the CDR3. Study conclusions and caveats: About 30.6% of healthy-shared Treg TCRbeta sequences appeared in patient Tconv cells. Only around a tenth of 3,000 to 4,500 shared Treg sequences were patient-specific; 31.6% healthy-specific.

Material: CD4+CD127+ conventional T cells sorted from PBMCs. J is TRBJ2-7 and V is TRBV6-1; 10 positions match TRBD2. This receptor was taken from a human donor in good health. The CDR3 protein is CASSLLAGDYEQYF. For the CDR3, the DNA is TGTGCCAGCAGTCTTCTAGCGGGGGACTACGAGCAGTACTTC.